This T cell receptor beta chain was retrieved from a study of cytomegalovirus exposure and HLA in healthy donors. The study, taken as a whole, reports: On later analysis, the bulk of CMV-associated TCR beta chains appeared to be HLA-restricted.

With 60 Vbeta and 13 Jbeta primers, the PCR was carried out. This table comes from immunoSEQ multiplex PCR, and its TCRdb copy is limited to in-frame clones, with some not included. The top ten clones hold 4.8% of a sample with approximately 180,000 clones, just under 85% of them seen once. Notes on this clone: Its antigen remains unknown.

The ends lost 7 bases at V and 5 bases at J; junction bases unmatched: 6. There are 14 residues in the CDR3. Germline assignment: CDR1 LNHDA and CDR2 SQIVND (reference sequence). The rearrangement joins TRBV19 to TRBJ1-5; 9 bases match TRBD1. The receptor was isolated from a girl between 5 and 17 years old in good health and CMV-seropositive. Sequenced sample: PBMCs. Written as DNA, the CDR3 is TGTGCCAGTAAACCCGGGACAGGGTATCAGCCCCAGCATTTT. As protein: CASKPGTGYQPQHF.